This T cell receptor (beta chain) was recovered during a study of T cell repertoires in cytomegalovirus infection. The overall study: Recently described HLA-C-restricted plus well-studied HLA-B-restricted CMV epitopes were used. A matching HLA type, together with CMV infection, was signaled by public TCR beta signatures.

MiXCR, run by TCRdb on the reads, gives a single entry per CDR3 protein. The top ten hold approximately 12% of the sample, which has 380,000 or so distinct CDR3 sequences, around a third seen once. The germline V gene has CDR1 MNHNS and CDR2 SASEGT. V shed 10 bases, J shed 7 bases, and the junction held 11 bases outside the gene matches. This CDR3 is built from 13 residues. This clonotype was counted a few times. Its antigen is undetermined. Study-wide findings and caveats: CMV-specific HLA-C-restricted TCR beta clonotypes dominated the ex vivo response.

This TCR was recovered from a human donor in good health (CMV status not recorded). Some clones in this sample may be carry-over from other donors' samples. The chain couples TRBV6-1 to TRBJ2-7, with 9 bases fitting TRBD2. The sequencing used cultured PBMCs, collected from culture after CMV antigen stimulation. CDR3 loop: CATTLAGSNEQYV. CDR3 DNA: TGTGCCACCACACTAGCGGGCTCTAATGAGCAGTACGTC.